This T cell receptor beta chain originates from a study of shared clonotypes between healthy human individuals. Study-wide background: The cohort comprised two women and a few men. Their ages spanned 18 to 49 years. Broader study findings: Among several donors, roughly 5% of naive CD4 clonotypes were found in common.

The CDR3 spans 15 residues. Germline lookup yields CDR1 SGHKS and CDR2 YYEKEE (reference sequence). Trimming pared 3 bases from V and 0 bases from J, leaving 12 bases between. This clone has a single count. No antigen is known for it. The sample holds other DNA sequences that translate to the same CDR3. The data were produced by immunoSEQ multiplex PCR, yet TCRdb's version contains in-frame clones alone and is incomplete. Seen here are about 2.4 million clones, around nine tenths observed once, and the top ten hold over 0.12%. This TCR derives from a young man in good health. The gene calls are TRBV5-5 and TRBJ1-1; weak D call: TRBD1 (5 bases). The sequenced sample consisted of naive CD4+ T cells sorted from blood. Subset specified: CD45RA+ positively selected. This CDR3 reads CASSSSGTLNTEAFF. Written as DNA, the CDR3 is TGTGCCAGCAGCTCGTCCGGGACGTTGAACACTGAAGCTTTCTTT.